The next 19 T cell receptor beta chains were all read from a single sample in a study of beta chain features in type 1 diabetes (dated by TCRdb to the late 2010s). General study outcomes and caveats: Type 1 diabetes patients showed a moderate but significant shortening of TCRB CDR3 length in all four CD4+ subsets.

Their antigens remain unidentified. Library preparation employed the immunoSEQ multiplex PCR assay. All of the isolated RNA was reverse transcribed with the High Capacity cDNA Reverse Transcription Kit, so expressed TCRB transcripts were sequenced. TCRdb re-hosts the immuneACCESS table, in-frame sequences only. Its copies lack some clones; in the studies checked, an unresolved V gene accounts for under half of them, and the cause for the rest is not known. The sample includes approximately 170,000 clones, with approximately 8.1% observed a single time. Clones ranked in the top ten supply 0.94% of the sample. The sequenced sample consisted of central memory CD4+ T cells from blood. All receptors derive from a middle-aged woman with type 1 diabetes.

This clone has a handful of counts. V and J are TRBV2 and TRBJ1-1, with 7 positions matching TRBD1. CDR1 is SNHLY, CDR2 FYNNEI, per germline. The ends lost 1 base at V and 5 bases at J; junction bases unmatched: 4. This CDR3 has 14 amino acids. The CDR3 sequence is CASSEGQGRTEAFF. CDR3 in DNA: TGTGCCAGCAGTGAAGGACAGGGCAGGACTGAAGCTTTCTTT.

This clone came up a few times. CDR3 nucleotides: TGTGCCAGCAGCCAAGATGGCCCAGCGGGAGGGCCTGGTCAAGAGACCCAGTACTTC. It encodes CASSQDGPAGGPGQETQYF. This rearrangement joins TRBV4-2 to TRBJ2-5, with TRBD2 matching over 10 bases. This CDR3 contains 19 residues. Losses at the gene ends were 0 bases for V and 2 bases for J; bases not matched to a gene: 12. Germline V CDR1 and CDR2: LGHNA, YNFKEQ.

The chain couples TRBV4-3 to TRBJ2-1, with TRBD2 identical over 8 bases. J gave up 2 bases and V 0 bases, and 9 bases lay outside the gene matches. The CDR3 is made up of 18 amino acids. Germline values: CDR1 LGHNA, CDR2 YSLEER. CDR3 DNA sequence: TGCGCCAGCAGCCAAGACGGAGGAGCGGGAGCAACCTACAATGAGCAGTTCTTC. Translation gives CASSQDGGAGATYNEQFF.

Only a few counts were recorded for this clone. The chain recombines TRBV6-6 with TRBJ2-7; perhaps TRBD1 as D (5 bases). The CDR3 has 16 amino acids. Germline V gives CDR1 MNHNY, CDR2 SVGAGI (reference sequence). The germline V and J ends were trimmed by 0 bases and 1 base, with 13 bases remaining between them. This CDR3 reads CASSYSLGQGSYEQYF. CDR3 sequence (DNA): TGTGCCAGCAGTTACTCTCTGGGGCAAGGGTCCTACGAGCAGTACTTC.

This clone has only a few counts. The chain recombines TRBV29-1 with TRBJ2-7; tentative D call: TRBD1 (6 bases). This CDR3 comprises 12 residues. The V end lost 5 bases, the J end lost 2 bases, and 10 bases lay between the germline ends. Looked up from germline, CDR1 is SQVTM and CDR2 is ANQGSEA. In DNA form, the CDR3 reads TGCAGCGTTACAGAGGGGGCCTACGAGCAGTACTTC. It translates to CSVTEGAYEQYF.

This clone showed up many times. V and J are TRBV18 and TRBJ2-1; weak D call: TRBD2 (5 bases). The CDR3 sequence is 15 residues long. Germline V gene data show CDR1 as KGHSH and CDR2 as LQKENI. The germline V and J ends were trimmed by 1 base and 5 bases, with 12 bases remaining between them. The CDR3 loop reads CASSPRGLRDNEQFF. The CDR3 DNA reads TGTGCCAGCTCACCACGAGGGTTACGGGACAATGAGCAGTTCTTC.

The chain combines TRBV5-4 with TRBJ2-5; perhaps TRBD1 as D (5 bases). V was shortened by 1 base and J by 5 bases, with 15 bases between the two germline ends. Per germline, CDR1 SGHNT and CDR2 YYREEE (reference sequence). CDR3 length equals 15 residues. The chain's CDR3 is CASSLSWQGFETQYF. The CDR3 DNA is TGTGCCAGCAGCTTGTCATGGCAGGGTTTTGAGACCCAGTACTTC.

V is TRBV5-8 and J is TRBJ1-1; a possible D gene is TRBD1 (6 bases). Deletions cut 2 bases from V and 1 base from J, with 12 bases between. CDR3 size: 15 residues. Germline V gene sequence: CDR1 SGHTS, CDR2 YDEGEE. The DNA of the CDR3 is TGTGCCAGCAGCTTTCCGGGACATAGGAACACTGAAGCTTTCTTT. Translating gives CASSFPGHRNTEAFF.

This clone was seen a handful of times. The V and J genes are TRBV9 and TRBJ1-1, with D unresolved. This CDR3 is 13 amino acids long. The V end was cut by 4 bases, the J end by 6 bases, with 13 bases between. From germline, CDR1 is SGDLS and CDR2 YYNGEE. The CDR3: CASSTGTWAEAFF. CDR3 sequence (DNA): TGTGCCAGCAGCACGGGTACTTGGGCTGAAGCTTTCTTT. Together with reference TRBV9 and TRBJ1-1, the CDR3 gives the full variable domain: DSGVTQTPKHLITATGQRVTLRCSPRSGDLSVYWYQQSLDQGLQFLIQYYNGEERAKGNILERFSAQQFPDLHSELNLSSLELGDSALYFCASSTGTWAEAFFGQGTRLTVV.

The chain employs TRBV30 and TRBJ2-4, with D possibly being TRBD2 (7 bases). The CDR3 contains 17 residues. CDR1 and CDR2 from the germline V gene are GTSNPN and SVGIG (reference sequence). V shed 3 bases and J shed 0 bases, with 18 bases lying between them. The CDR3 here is CAWRGGAFSEAKNIQYF. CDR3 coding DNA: TGTGCCTGGAGGGGGGGGGCTTTTTCGGAAGCCAAAAACATTCAGTACTTC. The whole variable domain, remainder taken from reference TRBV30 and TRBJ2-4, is SQTIHQWPATLVQPVGSPLSLECTVEGTSNPNLYWYRQAAGRGLQLLFYSVGIGQISSEVPQNLSASRPQDRQFILSSKKLLLSDSGFYLCAWRGGAFSEAKNIQYFGAGTRLSVL.

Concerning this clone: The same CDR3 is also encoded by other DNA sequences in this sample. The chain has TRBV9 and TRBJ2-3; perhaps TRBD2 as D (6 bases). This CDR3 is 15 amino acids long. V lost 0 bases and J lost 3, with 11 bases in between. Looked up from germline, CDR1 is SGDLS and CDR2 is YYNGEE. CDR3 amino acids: CASSVVEGRTDTQYF. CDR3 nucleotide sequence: TGTGCCAGCAGCGTAGTGGAGGGCCGAACAGATACGCAGTATTTT.

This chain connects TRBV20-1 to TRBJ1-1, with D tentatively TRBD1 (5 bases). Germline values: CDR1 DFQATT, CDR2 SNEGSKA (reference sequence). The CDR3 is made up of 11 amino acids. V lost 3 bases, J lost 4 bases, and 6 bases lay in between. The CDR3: CSARGGTEAFF. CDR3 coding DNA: TGCAGTGCTAGGGGGGGCACTGAAGCTTTCTTT.

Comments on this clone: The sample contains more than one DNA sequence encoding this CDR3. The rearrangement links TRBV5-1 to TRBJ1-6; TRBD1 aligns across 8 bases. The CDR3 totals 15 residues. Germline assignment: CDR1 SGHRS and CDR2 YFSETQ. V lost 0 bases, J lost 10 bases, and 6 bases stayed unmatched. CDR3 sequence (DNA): TGCGCCAGCAGCTTGGGCGACAGGGGAAACTCACCCCTCCACTTT. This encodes CASSLGDRGNSPLHF.

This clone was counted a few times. CDR3 in DNA: TGTGCCAGCAGTGAAAGGAGATATGAGCAGTACTTC. This codes for CASSERRYEQYF. V usage is TRBV2 and J usage is TRBJ2-7; the D is unclear. Deletions cut 2 bases from V and 7 bases from J, with 9 bases between. Germline lookup yields CDR1 SNHLY and CDR2 FYNNEI. The CDR3 extends over 12 amino acids. The full variable domain, rest sourced from reference TRBV2 and TRBJ2-7, is EPEVTQTPSHQVTQMGQEVILRCVPISNHLYFYWYRQILGQKVEFLVSFYNNEISEKSEIFDDQFSVERPDGSNFTLKIRSTKLEDSAMYFCASSERRYEQYFGPGTRLTVT.

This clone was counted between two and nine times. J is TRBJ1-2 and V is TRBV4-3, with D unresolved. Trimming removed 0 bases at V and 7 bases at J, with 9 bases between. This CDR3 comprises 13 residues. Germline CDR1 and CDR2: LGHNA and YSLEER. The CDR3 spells CASSQEGRGGYTF. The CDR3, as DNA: TGCGCCAGCAGCCAAGAAGGGCGGGGTGGCTACACCTTC.

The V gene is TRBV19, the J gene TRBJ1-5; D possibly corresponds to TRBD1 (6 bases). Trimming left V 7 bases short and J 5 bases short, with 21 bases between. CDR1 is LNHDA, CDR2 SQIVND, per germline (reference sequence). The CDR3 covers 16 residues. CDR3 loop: CASKGSGTGFYQPQHF. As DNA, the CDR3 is TGTGCCAGTAAAGGTAGTGGAACAGGGTTCTATCAGCCCCAGCATTTT.

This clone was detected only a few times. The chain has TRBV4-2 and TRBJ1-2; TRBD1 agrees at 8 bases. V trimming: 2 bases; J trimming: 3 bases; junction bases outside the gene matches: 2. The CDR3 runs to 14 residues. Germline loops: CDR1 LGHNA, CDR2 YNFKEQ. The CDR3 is CASSQKQGDYGYTF. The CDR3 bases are TGTGCCAGCAGCCAAAAACAGGGGGACTATGGCTACACCTTC.

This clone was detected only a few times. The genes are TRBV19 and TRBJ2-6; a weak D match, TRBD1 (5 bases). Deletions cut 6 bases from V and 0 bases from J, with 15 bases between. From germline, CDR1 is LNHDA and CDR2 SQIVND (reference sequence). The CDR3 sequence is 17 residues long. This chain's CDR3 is CASRDSFSFSGANVLTF. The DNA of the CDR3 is TGTGCCAGTAGAGACAGCTTCTCCTTCTCTGGGGCCAACGTCCTGACTTTC.

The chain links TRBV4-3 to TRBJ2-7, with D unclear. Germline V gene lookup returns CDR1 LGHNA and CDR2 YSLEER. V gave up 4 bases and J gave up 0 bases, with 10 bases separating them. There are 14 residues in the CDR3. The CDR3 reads CASSPLLISYEQYF. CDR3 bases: TGCGCCAGCAGCCCGTTACTTATCTCCTACGAGCAGTACTTC.